This T cell receptor (beta chain) comes out of a study of blood T cell repertoires in COVID-19. Study background: Sites in the United States, Italy and Spain provided acute and convalescent COVID-19 samples.

Participants were aged about 18 to 89 years from about 25 US areas. Donors of Cohort 3 who recovered were those that had two negative PCRs, clearance, or symptom resolution. Sequencing was performed with immunoSEQ multiplex PCR; in TCRdb, only in-frame clones are kept and a portion is missing. The sample includes 360,000 or so clones, under 85% of them seen just once. Sample: PBMCs or T cells enriched from blood (not recorded which). The TCR was taken from a woman in her 50s who had recovered from COVID-19.

The CDR3 here is CAWSSGGSETQYF. CDR3 nucleotides: TGTGCCTGGAGTTCAGGGGGCTCAGAGACCCAGTACTTC. V usage is TRBV30 and J usage is TRBJ2-5; TRBD1 matches 8 bases. This CDR3 is built from 13 residues. CDR1 and CDR2 from the germline V gene are GTSNPN and SVGIG (reference sequence). Unmatched junction bases numbered 3, after V lost 2 bases and J lost 4 bases.